The clone carrying this TCR beta chain was observed at least ten times. Alongside a J-beta primer mix, a sample-barcoded 5' primer served in a second PCR lasting about 7 to 12 cycles. Per-sample output comprised a minimum of 3 million paired-end reads containing CDR3. TCRdb re-called the 5' RACE reads through MiXCR, storing one row per CDR3 protein. The data hold some 930,000 distinct CDR3 sequences, with about 29% observed a single time. The data were obtained in a study of blood T cells in healthy people across ages. These sequences were also reported in another study, on T cells of mothers and their children.

The clonotype originates from a woman in her thirties or forties in good health. Sequencing was done on a sample of blood.

The CDR3 spells CSVELDTYEQYF. CDR3 coding DNA: TGCAGCGTTGAATTGGACACCTACGAGCAGTACTTC. The chain combines TRBV29-1 with TRBJ2-7, with a weak D call TRBD1 (5 bases). The germline V and J ends were trimmed by 2 bases and 2 bases, with 7 bases remaining between them. Per the germline V gene, CDR1 is SQVTM and CDR2 is ANQGSEA. The CDR3 consists of 12 residues.